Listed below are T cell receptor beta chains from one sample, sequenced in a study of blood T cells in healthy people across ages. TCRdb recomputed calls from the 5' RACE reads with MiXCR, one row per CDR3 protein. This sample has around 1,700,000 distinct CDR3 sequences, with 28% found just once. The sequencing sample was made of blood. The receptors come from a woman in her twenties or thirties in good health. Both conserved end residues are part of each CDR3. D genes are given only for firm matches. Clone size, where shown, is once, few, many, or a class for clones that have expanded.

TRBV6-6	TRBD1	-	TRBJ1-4	CASSYSGTGNEKLFF	TGTGCCAGCAGTTACAGTGGGACAGGGAACGAAAAACTGTTTTTT
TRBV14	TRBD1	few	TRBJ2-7	CASSPQTSGGSYEQYF	TGTGCCAGCAGCCCACAAACTTCAGGGGGCTCCTACGAGCAGTACTTC
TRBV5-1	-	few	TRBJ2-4	CASTLAGNPENIQYF	TGCGCCAGCACGCTCGCCGGGAACCCCGAAAACATTCAGTACTTC
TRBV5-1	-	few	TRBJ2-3	CASGSVTGDTQYF	TGCGCCAGCGGTTCGGTAACAGGTGATACGCAGTATTTT
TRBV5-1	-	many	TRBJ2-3	CASGGFTDTQYF	TGCGCCAGTGGAGGGTTTACAGATACGCAGTATTTT
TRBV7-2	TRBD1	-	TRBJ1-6	CAGSHRGRGNSPLHF	TGTGCCGGCAGCCACAGGGGGCGCGGTAATTCACCCCTCCACTTT
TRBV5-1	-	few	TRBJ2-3	CASSSRPGEGTDTQYF	TGCGCCAGCAGCTCCCGGCCGGGAGAGGGTACAGATACGCAGTATTTT
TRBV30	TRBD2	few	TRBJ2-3	CAWSPGLAADTQYF	TGTGCCTGGAGCCCCGGACTAGCGGCAGATACGCAGTATTTT
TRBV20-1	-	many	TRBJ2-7	CSASESMGDSYEQYF	TGCAGTGCTAGTGAGTCTATGGGGGACTCCTACGAGCAGTACTTC
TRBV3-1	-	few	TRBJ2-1	CASSQVRGAVEQFF	TGTGCCAGCAGCCAAGTGAGGGGGGCCGTTGAGCAGTTCTTC
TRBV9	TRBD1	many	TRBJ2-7	CASSEGQGASFGEQYF	TGTGCCAGCAGCGAGGGACAGGGGGCATCTTTCGGCGAGCAGTACTTC
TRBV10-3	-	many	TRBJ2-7	CAISESNGSKNEQYF	TGTGCCATCAGTGAGTCGAACGGGAGTAAGAACGAGCAGTACTTC
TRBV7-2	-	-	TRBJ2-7	CASSFEGLFYNEQYF	TGTGCCAGCAGCTTTGAGGGGCTCTTTTACAATGAGCAGTACTTC
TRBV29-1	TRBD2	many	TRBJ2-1	CSAGLARNEQFF	TGCAGCGCGGGACTAGCACGCAATGAGCAGTTCTTC
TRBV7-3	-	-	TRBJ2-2	CASSLGPGATGELFF	TGTGCCAGCAGCTTAGGTCCGGGAGCCACCGGGGAGCTGTTTTTT
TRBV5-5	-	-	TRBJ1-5	CASSLTGQHQPQHF	TGTGCCAGCAGCTTGACGGGGCAACATCAGCCCCAGCATTTT
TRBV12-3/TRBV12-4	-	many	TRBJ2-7	CASSLGGGFSSYEQYF	TGTGCCAGCAGTTTAGGGGGCGGATTTAGCTCCTACGAGCAGTACTTC
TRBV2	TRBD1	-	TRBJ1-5	CASNEQGRGQPQHF	TGTGCCAGCAATGAACAGGGGAGGGGGCAGCCCCAGCATTTT
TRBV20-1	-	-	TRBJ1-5	CSASQVSNQPQHF	TGCAGTGCTAGCCAGGTCAGCAATCAGCCCCAGCATTTT
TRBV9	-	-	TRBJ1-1	CASSVGGAPGTEAFF	TGTGCCAGCAGCGTAGGAGGGGCCCCGGGCACTGAAGCTTTCTTT
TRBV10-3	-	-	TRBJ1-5	CAISETRDNQPQHF	TGTGCCATCAGTGAGACCAGGGACAATCAGCCCCAGCATTTT
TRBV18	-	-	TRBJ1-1	CASSSSPRNEAFF	TGTGCCAGCTCATCATCCCCACGGAATGAAGCTTTCTTT
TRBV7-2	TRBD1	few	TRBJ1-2	CASSFTGTANYGYTF	TGTGCCAGCAGCTTTACAGGGACAGCTAACTATGGCTACACCTTC
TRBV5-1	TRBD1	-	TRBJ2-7	CASSAPTGTGNEQYF	TGCGCCAGCAGCGCGCCTACCGGGACAGGTAACGAGCAGTACTTC
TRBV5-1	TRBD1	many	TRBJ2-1	CASTGTGDYNEQFF	TGCGCCAGCACCGGGACAGGGGACTACAATGAGCAGTTCTTC
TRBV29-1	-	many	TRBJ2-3	CSVESPGGTDTQYF	TGCAGCGTTGAGTCCCCAGGTGGTACAGATACGCAGTATTTT
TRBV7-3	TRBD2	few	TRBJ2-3	CASSLSAGNADTQYF	TGTGCCAGCAGCTTATCAGCGGGGAACGCAGATACGCAGTATTTT
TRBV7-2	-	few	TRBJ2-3	CASSPLAGGGGYTQYF	TGTGCCAGCAGCCCGCTAGCTGGGGGTGGCGGCTATACGCAGTATTTT
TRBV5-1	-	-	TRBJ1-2	CASRSRGADYGYTF	TGCGCCAGCAGGTCACGGGGGGCTGACTATGGCTACACCTTC
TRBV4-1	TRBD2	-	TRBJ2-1	CASRRGLAGVGEQFF	TGCGCCAGCAGAAGGGGACTAGCGGGGGTGGGTGAGCAGTTCTTC
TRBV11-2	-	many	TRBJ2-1	CASSPLGPRSSYNEQFF	TGTGCCAGCAGCCCTTTGGGGCCTAGGAGCTCCTACAATGAGCAGTTCTTC
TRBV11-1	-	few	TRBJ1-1	CASSFAAMNTEAFF	TGTGCCAGCAGCTTCGCAGCCATGAACACTGAAGCTTTCTTT
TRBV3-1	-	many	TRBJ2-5	CASSQRGQETQYF	TGTGCCAGCAGCCAAAGAGGCCAAGAGACCCAGTACTTC
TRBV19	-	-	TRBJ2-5	CVSSMNKDETQYF	TGTGTCAGTAGTATGAATAAGGATGAGACCCAGTACTTC
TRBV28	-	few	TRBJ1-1	CASSPGPRFKEAFF	TGTGCCAGCAGTCCGGGACCCCGGTTTAAAGAAGCTTTCTTT
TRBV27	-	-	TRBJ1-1	CASSLSGRETTEAFF	TGTGCCAGCAGTTTATCTGGCAGGGAGACCACTGAAGCTTTCTTT
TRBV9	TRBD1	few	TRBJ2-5	CASSARTGGGLQETQYF	TGTGCCAGCAGCGCCCGGACAGGGGGCGGCCTTCAAGAGACCCAGTACTTC
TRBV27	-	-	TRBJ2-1	CASSLVGVHEQFF	TGTGCCAGCAGTTTAGTGGGAGTCCATGAGCAGTTCTTC
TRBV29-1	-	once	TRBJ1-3	CSARLTARNTIYF	TGCAGCGCCCGCCTGACCGCGCGAAACACCATATATTTT
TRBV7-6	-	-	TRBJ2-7	CASRYMIGLRNEQYF	TGTGCCAGCAGGTATATGATAGGACTTCGGAACGAGCAGTACTTC
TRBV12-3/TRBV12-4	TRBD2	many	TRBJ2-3	CASSPRRDYPTDTQYF	TGTGCCAGCAGTCCCCGCCGGGACTATCCCACAGATACGCAGTATTTT
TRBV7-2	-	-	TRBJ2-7	CVSSANPGLLTSEQYF	TGTGTCAGCAGCGCAAATCCGGGACTTCTTACCAGCGAGCAGTACTTC
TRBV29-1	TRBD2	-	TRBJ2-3	CSVARETDTQYF	TGCAGCGTTGCGCGGGAGACAGATACGCAGTATTTT
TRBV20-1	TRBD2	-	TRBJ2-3	CSASAGLAGITGTDTQYF	TGCAGTGCTAGTGCGGGACTAGCGGGGATCACTGGCACAGATACGCAGTATTTT
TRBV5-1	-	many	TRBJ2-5	CASSLTETQYF	TGTGCCAGCAGTTTAACGGAGACCCAGTACTTC
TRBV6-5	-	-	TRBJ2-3	CASRYNPGDTDTQYF	TGTGCCAGCAGATATAATCCGGGTGATACAGATACGCAGTATTTT